This passage covers 32 T cell receptor beta chains from one sample sequenced in a study of PD-L1 blockade in urothelial cancer (dated by TCRdb to about 2017). Receptor amplification or capture employed the immunoSEQ multiplex PCR assay. TCRdb stores this immuneACCESS table with in-frame sequences only. Part of the clones is absent; in the studies checked, under half of the shortfall reflects unresolved V genes, and no reason is known for the rest. Counted in this sample were over 15,000 clones; about 85% of them appeared once. The ten biggest clones cover just under 6% of the sample. This specimen was PBMCs, taken around atezolizumab (anti-PD-L1) treatment. Receptor source: a man aged 45-65 years with urothelial cancer.

This rearrangement joins TRBV27 to TRBJ2-7, with D possibly TRBD2 on 6 matching bases. The CDR3 has 15 residues. V lost 0 bases and J 0 bases, leaving 9 bases between the germline ends. The germline V gene encodes CDR1 MNHEY and CDR2 SMNVEV (reference sequence). DNA for the CDR3: TGTGCCAGCAGTTTATCACGGGGGTCCTCCTACGAGCAGTACTTC. Amino acids: CASSLSRGSSYEQYF.

This clone was counted a single time. The V gene is TRBV5-1, the J gene TRBJ2-2; the match to TRBD2 covers 7 bases. The CDR3 totals 15 residues. Germline assignment: CDR1 SGHRS and CDR2 YFSETQ. J was trimmed by 4 bases and V by 6 bases; bases with no gene match: 9. The CDR3 DNA follows: TGCGCCAGCATACCCGGGGAGGGGTCCACCGGGGAGCTGTTTTTT. Protein product: CASIPGEGSTGELFF.

This clone showed up just once. The missing conserved phenylalanine or tryptophan at the end of this CDR3 makes a read error likely. It is unclear where the CDR3 begins or ends on the DNA, so no DNA is shown, and the CDR3 is as TCRdb lists it. The rearrangement uses TRBV20-1 and TRBJ2-3; the table names TRBD2, a call not compared with the DNA. The CDR3 length is 10 residues, termini included. CDR1 DFQATT and CDR2 SNEGSKA come from the germline V gene (reference sequence). The CDR3 protein is CSAKAGGLWD.

This rearrangement joins TRBV11-1 to TRBJ2-5; D might be TRBD1 (6 bases). V lost 7 bases, J lost 2 bases, and 14 bases lay in between. The CDR3 is 14 residues long. CDR1 is SGHAT and CDR2 is FQDESV in the germline V gene (reference sequence). CDR3 in DNA: TGTGCCAGCAAAAGGGGACATTCTCAAGAGACCCAGTACTTC. Translating it yields CASKRGHSQETQYF.

The table lists this clone with a few counts. This chain connects TRBV18 to TRBJ2-7; weak D call: TRBD1 (6 bases). The CDR3 totals 16 residues. Germline V gene lookup returns CDR1 KGHSH and CDR2 LQKENI. Trimming stripped 3 bases from V and 0 bases from J, with 15 bases between. This chain's CDR3 is CASSPSGHGSSYEQYF. CDR3 sequence (DNA): TGTGCCAGCTCACCCTCGGGACACGGAAGCTCCTACGAGCAGTACTTC.

The chain uses TRBV27 and TRBJ2-5; TRBD2 matches at 7 bases. The germline V gene encodes CDR1 MNHEY and CDR2 SMNVEV (reference sequence). Trimming at V came to 3 bases and at J to 4 bases, leaving 8 bases not matched to a gene. The CDR3 loop spans 15 amino acids. The CDR3 sequence: CASSFLAGASETQYF. The DNA for the CDR3 is TGTGCCAGCAGTTTTCTGGCGGGAGCATCAGAGACCCAGTACTTC.

The chain uses TRBV12-5 and TRBJ2-3; possibly TRBD2 for D (6 bases). Germline V gene data show CDR1 as LGHNT and CDR2 as FRNRAP. The CDR3 is 14 amino acids. V was clipped by 1 base and J by 4 bases, with 9 bases between them. CDR3 bases: TGTGCTAGTGGTTTGGGCGGGGTGGCAGATACGCAGTATTTT. This sequence encodes CASGLGGVADTQYF. The full variable domain, in which reference TRBV12-5 and TRBJ2-3 provide the parts outside the CDR3, is DARVTQTPRHKVTEMGQEVTMRCQPILGHNTVFWYRQTMMQGLELLAYFRNRAPLDDSGMPKDRFSAEMPDATLATLKIQPSEPRDSAVYFCASGLGGVADTQYFGPGTRLTVL.

The chain combines TRBV9 with TRBJ2-3, with D perhaps TRBD2 (7 bases). From germline, CDR1 is SGDLS and CDR2 YYNGEE. CDR3 length: 16 residues. The germline V and J ends were trimmed by 0 bases and 1 base, with 12 bases remaining between them. The CDR3 sequence: CASSVGGGRGTDTQYF. The CDR3 nucleotides read TGTGCCAGCAGCGTAGGCGGGGGCAGGGGCACAGATACGCAGTATTTT.

V usage is TRBV6-5 and J usage is TRBJ1-5, with D perhaps matching TRBD1 (6 bases). The V and J ends lost 6 bases and 7 bases respectively, with 13 bases between them. The CDR3 loop spans 13 amino acids. Germline V CDR1 and CDR2: MNHEY, SVGAGI. CDR3 sequence reads: CASRPGVRQPQHF. Written as DNA, the CDR3 is TGTGCCAGCAGGCCAGGGGTCCGACAGCCCCAGCATTTT.

The chain has TRBV10-2 and TRBJ1-1, with D possibly TRBD1 on 6 matching bases. CDR3 length equals 13 residues. Germline CDR1 and CDR2: WSHSY and SAAADI. The germline V and J ends were trimmed by 1 base and 4 bases, with 7 bases remaining between them. CDR3 in amino acids: CASSELGATEAFF. CDR3 sequence (DNA): TGCGCCAGCAGTGAGTTGGGGGCCACTGAAGCTTTCTTT.

V and J are TRBV19 and TRBJ2-7; 7 bases match TRBD2. CDR1 is LNHDA and CDR2 is SQIVND in the germline V gene (reference sequence). The CDR3 has 15 amino acids. The J segment lost 2 bases and the V segment lost 10 bases, leaving 14 bases of the junction unmatched. For the CDR3, the DNA is TGTGCCACCCGCACTGGAGCGGGGACGGCCTACGAGCAGTACTTC. This sequence encodes CATRTGAGTAYEQYF.

Only one count was recorded for this clone. The chain has TRBV19 and TRBJ2-4; possibly TRBD2 for D (6 bases). The CDR3 loop spans 15 amino acids. Germline V gene lookup returns CDR1 LNHDA and CDR2 SQIVND (reference sequence). V lost 6 bases and J 3 bases, leaving 15 bases between the germline ends. This chain's CDR3 is CASRREAKGKNIQYF. CDR3 in DNA: TGTGCCAGTAGAAGGGAGGCAAAGGGCAAAAACATTCAGTACTTC.

This rearrangement joins TRBV5-6 to TRBJ2-7; 16 positions agree with TRBD2. V lost 3 bases and J lost 3; bases outside the gene matches: 12. The CDR3 loop spans 19 amino acids. Germline CDR1 reads SGHDT; CDR2 reads YYEEEE. The CDR3 nucleotides read TGTGCCAGCAGCTCCACGGGACTAGCGGGAGGGTCTACTAGCTACGAGCAGTACTTC. Encoded protein: CASSSTGLAGGSTSYEQYF.

This chain uses TRBV5-1 with TRBJ1-4; 10 nucleotides match TRBD1. V trimming: 4 bases; J trimming: 5 bases; junction bases outside the gene matches: 5. Per the germline V gene, CDR1 is SGHRS and CDR2 is YFSETQ. The CDR3 spans 15 residues. The CDR3 is CASSLDRGRNEKLFF. For the CDR3, the DNA is TGCGCCAGCAGCCTAGACAGGGGGCGAAATGAAAAACTGTTTTTT.

This chain uses TRBV6-5 with TRBJ2-7; possible D gene TRBD1, 5 bases. Germline V gene sequence: CDR1 MNHEY, CDR2 SVGAGI. CDR3 length equals 13 residues. Trimming removed 5 bases from V and 4 bases from J, with 12 bases in between. The CDR3 DNA is TGTGCCAGCAGTCCCCCGGACACGTACGAGCAGTACTTC. Its translation: CASSPPDTYEQYF.

J is TRBJ2-7 and V is TRBV7-9; 8 nucleotides align to TRBD2. Germline V gene sequence: CDR1 SEHNR, CDR2 FQNEAQ (reference sequence). With V trimmed by 5 bases and J by 1 base, 10 bases remained unmatched. There are 16 residues in the CDR3. CDR3 DNA sequence: TGTGCCAGCAGCCCGGGCGGGCGGGAGGCTTCCTACGAGCAGTACTTC. It translates to CASSPGGREASYEQYF. The whole variable domain, filled in from reference TRBV7-9 and TRBJ2-7, reads DTGVSQNPRHKITKRGQNVTFRCDPISEHNRLYWYRQTLGQGPEFLTYFQNEAQLEKSRLLSDRFSAERPKGSFSTLEIQRTEQGDSAMYLCASSPGGREASYEQYFGPGTRLTVT.

This clone came up once. The rearrangement links TRBV7-3 to TRBJ2-3; the match to TRBD2 covers 12 bases. J gave up 2 bases and V 5 bases, and 5 bases lay outside the gene matches. CDR3 length: 16 residues. CDR1 SGHTA and CDR2 FQGTGA come from the germline V gene. The CDR3, as DNA: TGTGCCAGCAGCCAGACTAGCGGGGGTTACACAGATACGCAGTATTTT. This codes for CASSQTSGGYTDTQYF.

This clone came up once. The chain employs TRBV6-4 and TRBJ1-1, with 10 bases identical to TRBD1. The CDR3 consists of 14 residues. The trim removed 6 bases at V and 7 bases at J, leaving 8 bases unmatched. CDR1 is MRHNA and CDR2 is SNTAGT in the germline V gene. CDR3 DNA: TGTGCCAGCAGGGTGGACAGGGGGTTCGATGAAGCTTTCTTT. Translating gives CASRVDRGFDEAFF.

This clone was detected once. The rearrangement joins TRBV2 to TRBJ2-4, with 8 bases identical to TRBD1. CDR3 length equals 11 residues. The germline gives CDR1 SNHLY, CDR2 FYNNEI. V was pared by 6 bases and J by 13 bases, with 5 bases of the junction left unmatched. CDR3 amino acids: CASSVRDRQYF. CDR3 bases: TGTGCCAGCAGCGTCCGGGACAGGCAGTACTTC.

The J gene is TRBJ2-1, the V gene TRBV7-2; 7 nucleotides line up with TRBD1. J gave up 7 bases and V 5 bases, and 14 bases lay outside the gene matches. The CDR3 extends over 16 amino acids. Germline values: CDR1 SGHTA, CDR2 FQGNSA. The CDR3 spells CASSPRQGLALNEQFF. CDR3 DNA sequence: TGTGCCAGCAGCCCCCGACAGGGCTTGGCGCTAAATGAGCAGTTCTTC.

J is TRBJ2-1 and V is TRBV6-1; tentatively, D is TRBD2 (6 bases). The CDR3 totals 16 residues. V dropped 2 bases and J dropped 9 bases, with 20 bases sitting between them. Germline-derived CDR1 and CDR2 are MNHNS and SASEGT. The CDR3 sequence: CASSEPKLALRAEQFF. CDR3 DNA sequence: TGTGCCAGCAGTGAACCCAAGCTAGCGCTAAGGGCTGAGCAGTTCTTC.

The chain couples TRBV27 to TRBJ2-7; 9 bases are shared with TRBD1. The ends lost 2 bases at V and 3 bases at J; junction bases unmatched: 8. The length of the CDR3 is 16 residues. The germline V gene encodes CDR1 MNHEY and CDR2 SMNVEV (reference sequence). DNA of the CDR3: TGTGCCAGCAGTTTAAAGGGGGTGGGACAGGGCTACGAGCAGTACTTC. Its protein product is CASSLKGVGQGYEQYF.

The sample holds one count of this clone. This chain links TRBV10-3 with TRBJ2-5; D may be TRBD1 (6 bases). Looked up from germline, CDR1 is ENHRY and CDR2 is SYGVKD. The V end lost 4 bases, the J end lost 5 bases, and 14 bases lay between the germline ends. The CDR3 is 14 amino acids. The CDR3 nucleotides are TGTGCCATCAGTGGTGGGGGCGGTGGGGAGACCCAGTACTTC. Its translation is CAISGGGGGETQYF.

V usage is TRBV6-1 and J usage is TRBJ2-5; 7 positions agree with TRBD1. Germline assignment: CDR1 MNHNS and CDR2 SASEGT. This CDR3 contains 13 residues. Trimming at V came to 6 bases and at J to 5 bases, leaving 6 bases not matched to a gene. The CDR3 nucleotides are TGTGCCAGCAGGAACAGGGGCGCGGAGACCCAGTACTTC. It encodes CASRNRGAETQYF.

The J gene is TRBJ2-5, the V gene TRBV7-2; 11 bases are shared with TRBD1. The CDR3 spans 15 residues. Germline CDR1 SGHTA, CDR2 FQGNSA. The trim removed 4 bases at V and 5 bases at J, leaving 6 bases unmatched. The CDR3 region is CASSWTGGGRETQYF. DNA of the CDR3: TGTGCCAGCAGCTGGACAGGGGGCGGTCGGGAGACCCAGTACTTC. Variable domain in full (rest from reference TRBV7-2 and TRBJ2-5): GAGVSQSPSNKVTEKGKDVELRCDPISGHTALYWYRQSLGQGLEFLIYFQGNSAPDKSGLPSDRFSAERTGGSVSTLTIQRTQQEDSAVYLCASSWTGGGRETQYFGPGTRLLVL.

This clone was counted a single time. The chain joins TRBV18 to TRBJ2-4; possible D gene TRBD1, 5 bases. Between the trimmed V and J ends, which lost 3 bases and 0 bases, there was a span of 18 bases. The CDR3 is 18 amino acids. CDR1 KGHSH and CDR2 LQKENI come from the germline V gene. The CDR3 protein is CASSPVRSKDIAKNIQYF. CDR3 nucleotide sequence: TGTGCCAGCTCACCGGTCCGATCTAAGGACATAGCCAAAAACATTCAGTACTTC.

The chain joins TRBV5-1 to TRBJ2-3, with a possible D match to TRBD2 (5 bases). CDR1 is SGHRS, CDR2 YFSETQ, per germline. V was shortened by 0 bases and J by 5 bases, with 19 bases between the two germline ends. The CDR3 spans 17 residues. CDR3 loop: CASSLGAGRNSQDTQYF. CDR3 nucleotide sequence: TGCGCCAGCAGCTTGGGGGCGGGTAGGAACTCACAAGATACGCAGTATTTT.

A few counts support this clone. The chain has TRBV18 and TRBJ2-7, with 9 bases matching TRBD1. The J segment lost 2 bases and the V segment lost 6 bases, leaving 8 bases of the junction unmatched. The CDR3 covers 15 residues. The germline V gene has CDR1 KGHSH and CDR2 LQKENI. In DNA, the CDR3 is TGTGCCAGCTCCTTGTACAGGGGGCCCACCTACGAGCAGTACTTC. Amino acid sequence: CASSLYRGPTYEQYF. Full variable domain (rest looked up from reference TRBV18 and TRBJ2-7): NAGVMQNPRHLVRRRGQEARLRCSPMKGHSHVYWYRQLPEEGLKFMVYLQKENIIDESGMPKERFSAEFPKEGPSILRIQQVVRGDSAAYFCASSLYRGPTYEQYFGPGTRLTVT.

The rearrangement links TRBV5-4 to TRBJ2-7, with D maybe TRBD2 (6 bases). This CDR3 is 14 amino acids long. The V end was cut by 4 bases, the J end by 4 bases, with 15 bases between. Germline CDR1 is SGHNT and CDR2 is YYREEE (reference sequence). The CDR3 DNA reads as TGTGCCAGCAGCCCCTCCGGGGGAACTTACGAGCAGTACTTC. Translated, it gives CASSPSGGTYEQYF. Looking up the rest from reference TRBV5-4 and TRBJ2-7 gives the full variable domain: ETGVTQSPTHLIKTRGQQVTLRCSSQSGHNTVSWYQQALGQGPQFIFQYYREEENGRGNFPPRFSGLQFPNYSSELNVNALELDDSALYLCASSPSGGTYEQYFGPGTRLTVT.

The rearrangement links TRBV28 to TRBJ2-1; TRBD1 matches 7 bases. Losses at the gene ends were 5 bases for V and 2 bases for J; bases not matched to a gene: 3. Germline CDR1 reads MDHEN; CDR2 reads SYDVKM. This CDR3 is 14 amino acids long. CDR3 nucleotides: TGTGCCAGCAGTAGACAGGGACCCTACAATGAGCAGTTCTTC. This translates into CASSRQGPYNEQFF.

The V and J genes are TRBV18 and TRBJ2-3; tentative D call: TRBD2 (6 bases). Trimming pared 3 bases from V and 2 bases from J, leaving 12 bases between. CDR3 size: 15 residues. CDR1 KGHSH and CDR2 LQKENI come from the germline V gene. The CDR3: CASSPRDSTTDTQYF. Here the CDR3 DNA reads TGTGCCAGCTCACCCAGGGACTCTACCACAGATACGCAGTATTTT.

This clone came up a few times. The chain is built from TRBV29-1 and TRBJ2-3; 12 nucleotides agree with TRBD2. The V gene's germline CDR1 is SQVTM and CDR2 ANQGSEA. V was pared by 5 bases and J by 14 bases, with 11 bases of the junction left unmatched. The CDR3 runs to 13 residues. CDR3 in DNA: TGCAGCGTTCCTAGCGGGGGGGCTTACGCCGTGTATTTT. Residues: CSVPSGGAYAVYF.